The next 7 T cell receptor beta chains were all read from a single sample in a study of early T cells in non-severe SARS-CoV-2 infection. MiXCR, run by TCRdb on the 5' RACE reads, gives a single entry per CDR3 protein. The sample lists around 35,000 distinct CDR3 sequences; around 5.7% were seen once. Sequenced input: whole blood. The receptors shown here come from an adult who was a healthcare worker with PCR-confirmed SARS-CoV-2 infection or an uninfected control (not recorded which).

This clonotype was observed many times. The CDR3: CAISGGLAEIRTQYF. CDR3 coding DNA: TGTGCCATCAGTGGGGGACTAGCGGAGATTCGGACCCAGTACTTC. The genes are TRBV10-3 and TRBJ2-5; 11 bases align to TRBD2. The J segment lost 7 bases and the V segment lost 4 bases, leaving 8 bases of the junction unmatched. Germline V gene data show CDR1 as ENHRY and CDR2 as SYGVKD. The CDR3 extends over 15 amino acids.

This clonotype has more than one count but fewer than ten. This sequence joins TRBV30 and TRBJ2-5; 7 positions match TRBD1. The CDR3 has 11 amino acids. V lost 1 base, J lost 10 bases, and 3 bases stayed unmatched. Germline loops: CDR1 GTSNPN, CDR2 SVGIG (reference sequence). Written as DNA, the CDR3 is TGTGCCTGGAGTGCTTACAGGGGCCAGTACTTC. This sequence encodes CAWSAYRGQYF.

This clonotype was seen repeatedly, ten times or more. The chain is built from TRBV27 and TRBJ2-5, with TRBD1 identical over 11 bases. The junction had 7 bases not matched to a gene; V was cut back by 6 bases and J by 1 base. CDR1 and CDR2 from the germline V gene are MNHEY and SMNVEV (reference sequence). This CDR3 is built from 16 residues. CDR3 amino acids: CASRKTGTGGQETQYF. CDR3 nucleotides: TGTGCCAGCAGGAAGACCGGGACAGGGGGCCAAGAGACCCAGTACTTC.

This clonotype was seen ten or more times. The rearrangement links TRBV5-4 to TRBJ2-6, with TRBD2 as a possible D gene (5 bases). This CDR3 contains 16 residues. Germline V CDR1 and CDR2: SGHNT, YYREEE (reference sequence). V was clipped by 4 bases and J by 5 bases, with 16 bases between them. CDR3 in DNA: TGTGCCAGCAGCCCCACAACGGGATTACGGGCCAACGTCCTGACTTTC. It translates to CASSPTTGLRANVLTF.

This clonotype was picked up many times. CDR3 sequence (DNA): TGTGCCAGCTCACCAGGGACTAGCGGGAGTGCAGATACGCAGTATTTT. Its translation is CASSPGTSGSADTQYF. The V call is TRBV18, the J call TRBJ2-3; 14 nucleotides line up with TRBD2. V lost 2 bases to trimming and J lost 4 bases; unmatched junction nucleotides: 2. This CDR3 contains 16 residues. CDR1 is KGHSH and CDR2 is LQKENI in the germline V gene.

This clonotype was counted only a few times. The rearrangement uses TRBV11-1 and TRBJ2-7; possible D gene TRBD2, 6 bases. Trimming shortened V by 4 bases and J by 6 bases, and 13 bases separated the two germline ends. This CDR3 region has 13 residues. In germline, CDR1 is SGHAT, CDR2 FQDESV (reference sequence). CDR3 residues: CASSWRVVGEQYF. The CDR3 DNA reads TGTGCCAGCAGCTGGAGGGTAGTAGGCGAGCAGTACTTC.

The CDR3 nucleotides are TGTGCCAGCAGTTACTCAGCCCCGGCGGCGTTCGAGCAGTACTTC. Protein sequence: CASSYSAPAAFEQYF. V and J are TRBV6-2 or TRBV6-3 and TRBJ2-7; D remains unclear. Germline values: CDR1 MNHEY, CDR2 SVGEGT. The V and J ends lost 0 bases and 6 bases respectively, with 15 bases between them. This CDR3 comprises 15 residues.